Shown below are 5 T cell receptor beta chains from a single sample sequenced in a study of blood T cell repertoires in COVID-19. The repertoire was sequenced with immunoSEQ multiplex PCR; TCRdb's copy has only in-frame clones and lacks some. The sample has roughly 86,000 clones; about four fifths are singletons. Sequences were obtained from peripheral blood. All receptors come from a woman in her 70s with acute or convalescent COVID-19.

CDR3 in DNA: TGTGCCAGCAGTTTAGCCGGGACAGGGGGCATTGGGGATGGCTACACCTTC. Translated: CASSLAGTGGIGDGYTF. V usage is TRBV28 and J usage is TRBJ1-2, with 12 positions matching TRBD1. V shed 2 bases and J 6 bases; nucleotides not matched to a gene: 10. The CDR3 is 17 amino acids. CDR1 is MDHEN and CDR2 is SYDVKM in the germline V gene.

The V and J genes are TRBV2 and TRBJ2-5; possible D gene TRBD2, 6 bases. V was trimmed by 3 bases and J by 4 bases, leaving 12 bases between them. CDR3 length: 14 residues. CDR1 is SNHLY, CDR2 FYNNEI, per germline. The CDR3 spells CASSDGGYRETQYF. The CDR3 nucleotides are TGTGCCAGCAGTGACGGAGGGTATCGAGAGACCCAGTACTTC. The full variable domain, its missing parts supplied by reference TRBV2 and TRBJ2-5, is EPEVTQTPSHQVTQMGQEVILRCVPISNHLYFYWYRQILGQKVEFLVSFYNNEISEKSEIFDDQFSVERPDGSNFTLKIRSTKLEDSAMYFCASSDGGYRETQYFGPGTRLLVL.

The V and J genes are TRBV4-1 and TRBJ1-1; 9 bases align to TRBD1. The germline V gene has CDR1 MGHRA and CDR2 YSYEKL. Germline trimming cut 0 bases from V and 4 bases from J; bases unmatched to any gene: 18. The CDR3 length is 20 residues. CDR3 DNA: TGCGCCAGCAGCCAAGAGAATAGGCGTTGGGGACAGGGCAGAGTCACTGAAGCTTTCTTT. Its protein product is CASSQENRRWGQGRVTEAFF.

J is TRBJ2-7 and V is TRBV19; 9 bases match TRBD1. Germline V gene data show CDR1 as LNHDA and CDR2 as SQIVND (reference sequence). This CDR3 has 14 residues. Germline trimming cut 5 bases from V and 5 bases from J; bases unmatched to any gene: 7. The CDR3 protein is CASSLGTGTNEQYF. The CDR3 DNA reads as TGTGCCAGTAGTCTCGGGACAGGGACAAACGAGCAGTACTTC.

The chain uses TRBV29-1 and TRBJ1-1; the D is unclear. The CDR3 length is 14 residues. Trimming left V 0 bases short and J 3 bases short, with 11 bases between. The germline gives CDR1 SQVTM, CDR2 ANQGSEA. CDR3 loop: CSVEESGGDTEAFF. The CDR3 bases are TGCAGCGTTGAAGAATCGGGCGGGGACACTGAAGCTTTCTTT.